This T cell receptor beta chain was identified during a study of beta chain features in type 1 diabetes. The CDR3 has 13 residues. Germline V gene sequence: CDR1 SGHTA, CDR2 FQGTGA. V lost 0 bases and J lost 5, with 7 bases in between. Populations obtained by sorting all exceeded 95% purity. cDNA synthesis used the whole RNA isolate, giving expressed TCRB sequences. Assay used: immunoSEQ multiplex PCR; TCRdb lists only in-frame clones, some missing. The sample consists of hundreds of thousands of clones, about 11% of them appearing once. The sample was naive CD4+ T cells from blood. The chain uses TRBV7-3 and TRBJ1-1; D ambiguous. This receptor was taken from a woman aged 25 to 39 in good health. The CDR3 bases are TGTGCCAGCAGCTTAACCGGGGTTACTGAAGCTTTCTTT. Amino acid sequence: CASSLTGVTEAFF. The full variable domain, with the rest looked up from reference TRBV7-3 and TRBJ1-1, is GAGVSQTPSNKVTEKGKYVELRCDPISGHTALYWYRQSLGQGPEFLIYFQGTGAADDSGLPNDRFFAVRPEGSVSTLKIQRTERGDSAVYLCASSLTGVTEAFFGQGTRLTVV.